This T cell receptor (beta chain) was obtained from a study of T-cell memory formation after mild COVID-19. Study-wide points: CD4+ bias marked clones expanding day 15 to 37, unlike balanced contracting clones. There were some responding clones in pre-infection memory, which suggested that cross-reactive memory had joined.

5'RACE primed at constant segments yielded TCR alpha and TCR beta cDNA libraries bearing sample barcodes and UMIs. Using its own MiXCR run on the 5' RACE reads, TCRdb lists one record per CDR3 protein. Of 350,000 or so distinct CDR3 sequences in the sample, approximately 22% are singletons; the top ten hold about 21%. This clonotype was observed at least ten times. The antigen remains undetermined. The CDR3 is 13 amino acids. CDR1 is SNHLY and CDR2 is FYNNEI in the germline V gene. The J segment lost 5 bases and the V segment lost 8 bases, leaving 8 bases of the junction unmatched. This receptor was taken from a man aged 18 to 29 who had mild COVID-19 (a few samples of this study predate the infection). Cell type and time point are not known. Sequencing used PBMCs or a T cell subset sorted from them (not recorded which). The chain recombines TRBV2 with TRBJ1-1; 7 bases are shared with TRBD1. The CDR3 sequence: CASSDRELTEAFF. The DNA of the CDR3 is TGTGCCAGCTCCGACAGGGAATTGACTGAAGCTTTCTTT.